Below, one T cell receptor (beta chain) is given with its context. These data originate in a study of neurological immune-mediated disorders. The study used blood bank volunteers in Maryland, USA, as healthy controls. The germline CDR1 and CDR2 sequences are SGHVS and FQNEAQ. CDR3 length: 18 amino acids. Trimming took 5 bases from V and 0 from J; bases not matched to a gene: 7. Via MiXCR, TCRdb re-called the 5' RACE reads, giving one row per CDR3 protein. This sample has some 15,000 distinct CDR3 sequences, with less than 7.5% found just once. The TCR originated in a woman between 40 and 50 years old in good health. Specimen: CD8+ T cells from blood. The genes are TRBV7-8 and TRBJ2-1; 13 bases agree with TRBD2. The CDR3 DNA sequence: TGTGCCAGCAGCACGAGACTAGCGGGGGGCAGCTCCTACAATGAGCAGTTCTTC. Encoded protein: CASSTRLAGGSSYNEQFF.